This T cell receptor beta chain stems from a study of T cell responses to AZD1222 COVID-19 vaccine. Study results and caveats: Spike-wide vaccine-associated CD4 TCRs dominated at 160-218 and 743-854. Donors skewed white British and female; clonal diversity was possibly underestimated. Just a handful of AZD1222 recipients tested seropositive at baseline.

CDR3 length equals 14 residues. V shed 3 bases, J shed 4 bases, and the junction held 5 bases outside the gene matches. The germline CDR1 and CDR2 sequences are SGDLS and YYNGEE. Remarks on this clone: Antigen: not known.

Assay: immunoSEQ multiplex PCR; the TCRdb copy retains only in-frame clones and omits some. The table has about 69,000 clones, 80% seen once. The V call is TRBV9, the J call TRBJ1-1; 8 bases fit TRBD1. This sequence originates from an adult who received the AZD1222 COVID-19 vaccine. The sample in question was peripheral blood, obtained 28 days after the second AZD1222 dose. Here the CDR3 DNA reads TGTGCCAGCAGCGCTCGGACAGGGATCACTGAAGCTTTCTTT. Its protein product is CASSARTGITEAFF.